This record concerns one T cell receptor beta chain sequence. In germline, CDR1 is SGHRS, CDR2 YFSETQ. This CDR3 has 17 residues. The J segment lost 1 base and the V segment lost 4 bases, leaving 5 bases of the junction unmatched. This entry comes from a study of blood T cell repertoires in COVID-19. Across the study: The samples span acute and convalescent COVID-19 from the United States, Italy and Spain. PBMCs, B-cell-depleted T cells, or T cells provided the cDNA or gDNA that made up the material.

Original processing methods: Reference gene primer amplification gave estimated nucleated cell counts. Sequencing used immunoSEQ multiplex PCR; TCRdb keeps in-frame clones, though not all of them. V and J calls and clone size are those listed in that table; D and trimming were worked out from the DNA. Here the sample spans about 250,000 clones, around 90% being singletons. Specimen: peripheral blood. The TCR sequence derives from an older man with acute or convalescent COVID-19. The V call is TRBV5-1, the J call TRBJ2-2; 12 bases map to TRBD2. The CDR3, as DNA: TGCGCCAGCAGCCTGTCGACTAGCGGGGGGAACACCGGGGAGCTGTTTTTT. Translation gives CASSLSTSGGNTGELFF.